This T cell receptor (beta chain) was recorded in a study of metastatic and nonmetastatic thyroid tumors. Study at large: Across blood and tumor or nodule tissue, repertoires from malignant and benign thyroid patients were compared with one another.

In the original workflow: Building a distant-metastasis classifier for papillary thyroid cancer drew on CDR3 differences across clinicopathological groups. TCRdb re-analyzed the PCR reads through MiXCR. Here the V and J calls rest on TCRdb's processing, not on the authors' analysis. The sample shows approximately 12,000 clones, roughly a third of them seen only once. CDR3 length: 15 amino acids. Trimming at V came to 4 bases and at J to 2 bases, leaving 8 bases not matched to a gene. This clone has a handful of counts. Every patient was untreated before thyroid surgery. This chain joins TRBV12-3 or TRBV12-4 and TRBJ2-7, with 7 bases aligning to TRBD1. Sequencing was done on a sample of tumor tissue. The sequence was collected from a female donor with papillary thyroid cancer or a benign thyroid nodule (not recorded which). Some clones in this sample may be carry-over from other donors' samples. CDR3 sequence: CASSSGVGQAYEQYF. DNA of the CDR3: TGTGCCAGCAGTTCCGGTGTAGGACAGGCCTACGAGCAGTACTTC.